One and the same sample provided the 20 T cell receptor beta chains below, sequenced in a study of blood T cell repertoires in COVID-19. Only in-frame clones appear in the TCRdb table, and some are missing; sequencing was by immunoSEQ multiplex PCR. The sample records approximately 210,000 clones, about 83% being singletons. Input material: peripheral blood. These receptors were obtained from a woman aged 45-65 years with active or convalescent COVID-19.

This chain connects TRBV7-2 to TRBJ2-3, with TRBD2 as a possible D gene (6 bases). Trimming removed 6 bases at V and 5 bases at J, with 9 bases between. The CDR3 is 12 amino acids. Per germline, CDR1 SGHTA and CDR2 FQGNSA. The CDR3 DNA sequence: TGTGCCAGCAGGGCCGGGGGAGATACGCAGTATTTT. Encoded protein: CASRAGGDTQYF.

The chain uses TRBV5-1 and TRBJ2-1, with no clear D. The CDR3 contains 11 residues. V was trimmed by 3 bases and J by 9 bases, leaving 7 bases between them. Germline CDR1 SGHRS, CDR2 YFSETQ. This chain's CDR3 is CASSSESEQFF. DNA for the CDR3: TGCGCCAGCAGCTCAGAATCTGAGCAGTTCTTC.

The chain uses TRBV7-2 and TRBJ1-6, with 10 bases identical to TRBD1. The CDR3 loop spans 14 amino acids. Germline CDR1 and CDR2: SGHTA and FQGNSA. With 5 bases clipped from V and 7 bases from J, the junction kept 2 bases outside the gene matches. CDR3 loop: CASSEDRGNSPLHF. CDR3 DNA sequence: TGTGCCAGCAGCGAGGACAGGGGGAATTCACCCCTCCACTTT.

V gene TRBV5-3 combines with J gene TRBJ1-1; perhaps TRBD1 as D (5 bases). TRBV5-3 is an open reading frame, and its role is uncertain. This CDR3 spans 13 amino acids. Trimming stripped 4 bases from V and 0 bases from J, with 7 bases between. The CDR3 bases are TGTGCCAGAAGCCCCAGGGTGAACACTGAAGCTTTCTTT. Protein: CARSPRVNTEAFF.

The chain recombines TRBV5-1 with TRBJ2-3, with 11 bases lining up with TRBD2. Trimming cost V 4 bases and J 2 bases; bases outside gene matches: 6. CDR3 length equals 16 residues. From germline, CDR1 is SGHRS and CDR2 YFSETQ. DNA for the CDR3: TGCGCCAGCAGCCGGACTAGCGGGCAGTACACAGATACGCAGTATTTT. The encoded protein is CASSRTSGQYTDTQYF.

The chain couples TRBV6-2 or TRBV6-3 to TRBJ2-5, with 9 bases matching TRBD1. From germline, CDR1 is MNHEY and CDR2 SVGEGT. Trimming cost V 5 bases and J 2 bases; bases outside gene matches: 3. CDR3 size: 14 residues. The CDR3 spells CASSTGTGQETQYF. CDR3 coding DNA: TGTGCCAGCAGTACCGGGACAGGGCAAGAGACCCAGTACTTC.

The CDR3 nucleotides read TGTGCCAGCACCACCGGGAACAGTGTTTACAATGAGCAGTTCTTC. Translating gives CASTTGNSVYNEQFF. The chain joins TRBV6-5 to TRBJ2-1; a weak D match, TRBD2 (5 bases). The CDR3 runs to 15 residues. The germline gives CDR1 MNHEY, CDR2 SVGAGI. V was clipped by 7 bases and J by 4 bases, with 17 bases between them.

As to this clone: The germline gene is not matched at one end of the junction; a read error may be the cause. The chain uses TRBV2 and TRBJ1-1, with 10 bases aligning to TRBD1. Germline values: CDR1 SNHLY, CDR2 FYNNEI. This CDR3 has 13 residues. CDR3 amino acids: CASKGRDRGGVAF. Here the CDR3 DNA reads TGTGCCAGCAAAGGGCGGGACAGGGGCGGCGTCGCTTTT.

The chain carries TRBV18 and TRBJ1-2; 11 nucleotides match TRBD1. The CDR3 is 17 amino acids. Germline loops: CDR1 KGHSH, CDR2 LQKENI. Germline trimming cut 4 bases from V and 4 bases from J; bases unmatched to any gene: 11. The chain's CDR3 is CASSLDTGTGGSYGYTF. The CDR3 region has the DNA TGTGCCAGCTCACTTGACACCGGGACAGGGGGTTCCTATGGCTACACCTTC.

V and J are TRBV29-1 and TRBJ1-1; TRBD1 might be the D (6 bases). The CDR3 totals 15 residues. Per germline, CDR1 SQVTM and CDR2 ANQGSEA. Trimming took off 1 base at V and 0 bases at J, with 12 bases between the two ends. This CDR3 reads CSVEGLQGMNTEAFF. DNA of the CDR3: TGCAGCGTTGAAGGACTGCAGGGGATGAACACTGAAGCTTTCTTT.

The chain couples TRBV5-4 to TRBJ2-1; tentatively, D is TRBD2 (5 bases). Germline CDR1 SGHNT, CDR2 YYREEE (reference sequence). Between the trimmed V and J ends, which lost 9 bases and 6 bases, there was a span of 10 bases. This CDR3 spans 11 amino acids. The CDR3 DNA follows: TGTGCCACCTTCCGGGGCAATGAGCAGTTCTTC. Amino acids: CATFRGNEQFF.

Many counts were recorded for this clone. The chain couples TRBV7-9 to TRBJ1-1; D uncertain. The ends were cut back, 3 bases at V and 7 bases at J, with 6 bases in the middle. CDR1 and CDR2 (germline): SEHNR, FQNEAQ (reference sequence). The CDR3 runs 11 residues. CDR3 DNA: TGTGCCAGCAGCTTCGCCAGTGAAGCTTTCTTT. Translating gives CASSFASEAFF. Combining the CDR3 with reference TRBV7-9 and TRBJ1-1 gives the whole variable domain DTGVSQNPRHKITKRGQNVTFRCDPISEHNRLYWYRQTLGQGPEFLTYFQNEAQLEKSRLLSDRFSAERPKGSFSTLEIQRTEQGDSAMYLCASSFASEAFFGQGTRLTVV.

The chain combines TRBV24-1 with TRBJ1-1; D perhaps matches TRBD1 (5 bases). This CDR3 has 14 residues. Germline-derived CDR1 and CDR2 are KGHDR and SFDVKD. The V gene lost 3 bases and the J gene lost 4 bases, with 11 bases spanning the gap. This chain's CDR3 is CATSDPGGGTEAFF. The CDR3 region has the DNA TGTGCCACCAGTGATCCCGGGGGGGGCACTGAAGCTTTCTTT.

This clone was counted once. This chain uses TRBV10-3 with TRBJ1-1; TRBD1 agrees at 11 bases. J lost 4 bases, V lost 6 bases, and 10 bases had no gene match. The germline CDR1 and CDR2 sequences are ENHRY and SYGVKD. The CDR3 runs 16 residues. The CDR3 DNA sequence: TGTGCCATCAGACAGACATCCGGGACAGGGGGCACTGAAGCTTTCTTT. It yields the protein CAIRQTSGTGGTEAFF.

The chain links TRBV6-5 to TRBJ2-1; 9 nucleotides match TRBD1. After removal of 6 bases from V and 5 bases from J, the junction contained 8 bases not matched to a gene. The CDR3 extends over 15 amino acids. Germline CDR1 is MNHEY and CDR2 is SVGAGI. The CDR3 DNA reads TGTGCCAGCAGCCGACCGGGACAGGGTAACAATGAGCAGTTCTTC. Its protein product is CASSRPGQGNNEQFF.

The CDR3 nucleotides are TGTGCCAGCAGCCCACCCCTAGCGGTTAGCACAGATACGCAGTATTTT. This translates into CASSPPLAVSTDTQYF. The chain employs TRBV7-9 and TRBJ2-3, with 7 bases lining up with TRBD2. After removal of 5 bases from V and 0 bases from J, the junction contained 8 bases not matched to a gene. CDR1 is SEHNR, CDR2 FQNEAQ, per germline (reference sequence). The CDR3 totals 16 residues.

The V gene is TRBV29-1, the J gene TRBJ1-2; 7 nucleotides align to TRBD1. The V gene's germline CDR1 is SQVTM and CDR2 ANQGSEA. The CDR3 runs 14 residues. V was pared by 3 bases and J by 9 bases, with 13 bases of the junction left unmatched. The CDR3 loop reads CSVDRAGGYSSYTF. CDR3 sequence (DNA): TGCAGCGTTGATAGGGCAGGGGGATACAGTAGCTACACCTTC. The variable domain in full, with the rest retrieved from reference TRBV29-1 and TRBJ1-2, is SAVISQKPSRDICQRGTSLTIQCQVDSQVTMMFWYRQQPGQSLTLIATANQGSEATYESGFVIDKFPISRPNLTFSTLTVSNMSPEDSSIYLCSVDRAGGYSSYTFGSGTRLTVV.

The chain uses TRBV3-1 (or the pseudogene TRBV3-2) and TRBJ1-4; TRBD1 is a possible D gene (6 bases). The CDR3 is made up of 14 amino acids. V was pared by 3 bases and J by 8 bases, with 13 bases between. Germline CDR1 reads LGHDT; CDR2 reads YNNKEL (reference sequence). CDR3 coding DNA: TGTGCCAGCAGCCAGACAGGCGGTGGGGAAAAACTGTTTTTT. Protein: CASSQTGGGEKLFF.

This clone was seen more than once but under ten times. The chain is built from TRBV27 and TRBJ2-3; 8 positions match TRBD1. With V trimmed by 5 bases and J by 5 bases, 6 bases remained unmatched. The germline V gene encodes CDR1 MNHEY and CDR2 SMNVEV (reference sequence). This CDR3 is built from 14 residues. In DNA, the CDR3 is TGTGCCAGCAGTCGGGGGACAGGCGGAGATACGCAGTATTTT. This codes for CASSRGTGGDTQYF.

Comments on this clone: This specimen includes other DNA sequences encoding the same CDR3. The V gene is TRBV5-1, the J gene TRBJ2-7; 15 nucleotides agree with TRBD2. The CDR3 totals 17 residues. Germline V CDR1 and CDR2: SGHRS, YFSETQ. After removal of 5 bases from V and 1 base from J, the junction contained 7 bases not matched to a gene. The CDR3 spells CASSPGTSGRISYEQYF. In DNA form, the CDR3 reads TGCGCCAGCAGTCCCGGGACTAGCGGGAGGATTTCCTACGAGCAGTACTTC.